This note documents a single T cell receptor beta chain sequence. Its target is not known. The CDR3 runs to 16 residues. Germline-derived CDR1 and CDR2 are SEHNR and FQNEAQ (reference sequence). V dropped 4 bases and J dropped 4 bases, with 19 bases sitting between them. The repertoire was sequenced with immunoSEQ multiplex PCR; TCRdb's copy has only in-frame clones and lacks some. Seen here are around 100,000 clones, around 90% observed once, and the top ten hold 1.5% to 2%. The data were taken from a study of T cell responses to AZD1222 COVID-19 vaccine. Study details: Second-dose intervals of approximately 4 or approximately 12 weeks were pooled.

Notes on the study in general: At study baseline, merely five or six AZD1222 recipients were seropositive. Mapped onto spike, vaccine-associated CD4 TCRs spanned it and were dominant at 160-218 and 743-854. Donors skewed white British and female; clonal diversity was possibly underestimated.

This sequence was found in an adult in good health. The chain links TRBV7-9 to TRBJ1-1; the D gene is possibly TRBD1 (5 bases). The material sequenced was peripheral blood, taken on day 0 of AZD1222 vaccination. As DNA, the CDR3 is TGTGCCAGCAGCTCCGACGGGGCGGCGAGGGTCACTGAAGCTTTCTTT. This gives the protein CASSSDGAARVTEAFF.